The entry that follows covers one TCR beta chain sequence. This clonotype was counted at least ten times. No antigen is known for it. A junction boundary mismatches the germline segment, possibly from a read error. The sample comes from a study of T cells in Graves' hyperthyroidism and ophthalmopathy (dated by TCRdb to about 2019). About the investigation overall: Peripheral blood samples were taken at the time of initial diagnosis, prior to any treatment. TCR V-J signatures able to tell the groups apart were searched for in a discovery cohort of 90 to 100 patients, of whom roughly 42 had Graves' ophthalmopathy and about 60 had stable Graves' hyperthyroidism. Whether ophthalmopathy could be predicted prospectively was tested in an independent validation cohort made up of roughly 20 hyperthyroidism patients plus 17 patients who later progressed to ophthalmopathy. The 100 discovery patients were randomly split 7:3 into training and test sets. In about 6 Graves' hyperthyroidism patients, the study also compared T-cell repertoires from thyroid tissue with T-cell repertoires from blood. After sampling, hyperthyroidism patients received methimazole starting at 30 mg daily, and ophthalmopathy patients received high-dose intravenous methylprednisolone. TCR Vbeta CDR3 sequencing of around 130 peripheral blood samples (approximately 44 ophthalmopathy, over 70 hyperthyroidism and roughly 17 progressor patients) is reported in the paper. The paper's findings and limits, for the study overall: Most expanded thyroid clonotypes (frequency above 0.001) were also detected in blood, suggesting blood repertoires may reflect thyroid immune responses. Sample size was not statistically predetermined, and blinding of investigators to group allocation was not performed. In cross-validation, a model built on a 13 V-J signature told ophthalmopathy apart from stable hyperthyroidism with just under 90% sensitivity and 81% to 82% specificity, and in testing the same model reached 80%/75%. During validation, the model predicted progression to ophthalmopathy a median of about 6.3 months ahead of onset, with approximately 70% sensitivity and more than 72% specificity.

Amplification of TCR beta CDR3 regions was carried out from RNA transcripts. A first-round RT-PCR of the TCR CDR3 used the HTBI primer set with the Qiagen OneStep RT-PCR kit. Libraries were constructed in a second round of multiplex PCR, after which size selection and purification were performed. The libraries were sequenced on an Illumina HiSeq2000 using paired-end 100 bp reads. On the authors' methods: SOAPnuke was used to process the raw data, with reads discarded if the reads contained adapters or uncalled bases, had a mean Phred below 15, or lacked an exact constant-primer or identifier match. COPE v1.2.5 was used to merge high-quality paired reads, and clonotypes were defined as unique nucleotide sequences. MiTCR v1.1 was used to align clonotypes to the IMGT TRBV, TRBD and TRBJ reference segments. The analysis was restricted to V-J combinations with a frequency above 0.0001, which together covered 99.2% of the repertoires. A TCS score was defined as the ratio of F50 (clonal expansion) to E x V (chaos), with BLOSUM62-based TCRdist applied between CDR3 peptides within each V-J. Welch's t-statistics and random forest reduced fewer than 550 V-J features to roughly 13, which were used in a naive Bayes classifier (R e1071). The public reads were quality trimmed at Q25 with fastp and then assembled into clones with MiXCR by TCRdb, keeping productive beta chains. Identical CDR3 protein sequences are pooled into one entry, listed with their most common genes and DNA. In this record, the V and J calls reflect TCRdb's handling and not the investigators' own analysis. The sample contains approximately 410,000 distinct CDR3 sequences, roughly 13% of them found a single time. The biggest ten clones account for roughly 4.8% of the sample.

The CDR3 runs 13 amino acids, cysteine and phenylalanine included. Only the CDR3 DNA is retained, 39 bases long and in frame from the first base. CDR1 SSHAT and CDR2 FNYEAQ were looked up in the germline V gene (reference sequence). Stable Graves' hyperthyroidism was defined as no progression to ophthalmopathy during 18 months of follow-up. Hyperthyroidism patients were newly diagnosed, had a disease duration of under 2 months, and were aged 18 to 65 years. Any patient with an uncontrolled infection, another autoimmune disease, pregnancy or lactation was excluded. Diagnoses were based on clinical symptoms, serum thyroxine and TRAb, thyroid ultrasound and orbital computed tomography. PBMCs were separated from around 9.1 ml of fresh peripheral blood using Ficoll-Paque density gradient centrifugation. Total RNA was extracted using Trizol reagent, and RNA quality was assessed on an Agilent 2100 Bioanalyzer.

The specimen sequenced was blood. The receptor was derived from a woman aged 18-29 years with Graves' hyperthyroidism. Rearrangement joined TRBV7-7 to TRBJ2-1, and possibly TRBD1, on 6 matching bases. Here is the DNA: TGTGCTAGCAGTCAGGACAGAGCCAATGAGCAGTTCTTC. This translates into CASSQDRANEQFF.